These 25 T cell receptor beta chains were all obtained from the same sample, sequenced in a study of CD8 T cells in ankylosing spondylitis. Study-wide findings and caveats: One TCR beta motif, made up of seven to nine highly homologous variants, appeared characteristic of ankylosing spondylitis blood.

MiXCR, run by TCRdb on the 5' RACE reads, gives a single entry per CDR3 protein. The sample carries under 450,000 distinct CDR3 sequences, about a sixth recorded once. The antigens these receptors bind are not known. Sequencing was carried out using blood, either unsorted or a sorted T cell fraction (not recorded which). All receptors derive from a male donor with ankylosing spondylitis.

The chain has TRBV2 and TRBJ1-1; no definite D call. The CDR3 totals 13 residues. V gave up 5 bases and J gave up 0 bases, with 7 bases separating them. Germline CDR1 and CDR2: SNHLY and FYNNEI. DNA for the CDR3: TGTGCCAGCAGTAGGGCGGTGAACACTGAAGCTTTCTTT. Residues: CASSRAVNTEAFF.

The chain employs TRBV2 and TRBJ1-1, with a possible D match to TRBD1 (6 bases). The CDR3 is 12 amino acids. Germline V gives CDR1 SNHLY, CDR2 FYNNEI. Trimming pared 6 bases from V and 4 bases from J, leaving 9 bases between. Here the CDR3 DNA reads TGTGCCAGCAGGAAAGGGGGCACTGAAGCTTTCTTT. This codes for CASRKGGTEAFF.

In this sample, this clonotype turned up a few times. The chain is built from TRBV28 and TRBJ2-7; the match to TRBD1 covers 8 bases. The V segment lost 1 base and the J segment 4 bases; nucleotides outside the gene matches: 9. Germline lookup yields CDR1 MDHEN and CDR2 SYDVKM. There are 16 residues in the CDR3. CDR3: CASSLSPGQVKYEQYF. The CDR3 nucleotides read TGTGCCAGCAGTTTATCGCCGGGACAGGTGAAATACGAGCAGTACTTC.

J is TRBJ1-1 and V is TRBV5-5, with 7 bases matching TRBD1. From germline, CDR1 is SGHKS and CDR2 YYEKEE (reference sequence). The V segment lost 3 bases and the J segment 3 bases; nucleotides outside the gene matches: 5. The CDR3 length is 14 residues. The CDR3 nucleotides are TGTGCCAGCAGCTCCGACAGGGTTCACACTGAAGCTTTCTTT. It yields the protein CASSSDRVHTEAFF.

The rearrangement links TRBV6-1 to TRBJ2-7, with 7 bases aligning to TRBD1. The germline gives CDR1 MNHNS, CDR2 SASEGT. V lost 7 bases, J lost 0 bases, and 15 bases stayed unmatched. The CDR3 is 17 amino acids. CDR3 in DNA: TGTGCCAGCACCACCAAGGTCGGACAGGCAAGCTCCTACGAGCAGTACTTC. Its protein is CASTTKVGQASSYEQYF.

This clonotype was observed a few times. The rearrangement joins TRBV29-1 to TRBJ1-4; D gene uncertain. Germline assignment: CDR1 SQVTM and CDR2 ANQGSEA. The CDR3 is 13 residues long. Trimming cost V 4 bases and J 5 bases, with 11 bases left between them. In DNA form, the CDR3 reads TGCAGCGTTGGACGTGCAGAGAATGAAAAACTGTTTTTT. As protein: CSVGRAENEKLFF.

The genes are TRBV12-3 or TRBV12-4 and TRBJ2-5; D not certain. The V end was cut by 3 bases, the J end by 4 bases, with 6 bases between. This CDR3 contains 12 residues. As DNA, the CDR3 is TGTGCCAGCAGTTTCCAGAGAGAGACCCAGTACTTC. It specifies CASSFQRETQYF.

This clonotype came up a few times. The chain employs TRBV27 and TRBJ2-3, with D possibly matching TRBD2 (7 bases). V lost 5 bases and J 7 bases, leaving 16 bases between the germline ends. The CDR3 is 14 residues long. Germline assignment: CDR1 MNHEY and CDR2 SMNVEV (reference sequence). CDR3 residues: CASSMGGPPYTQYF. The CDR3 region has the DNA TGTGCCAGCAGTATGGGGGGGCCCCCATATACGCAGTATTTT.

This clonotype was seen a handful of times. V is TRBV5-1 and J is TRBJ2-1, with D possibly matching TRBD2 (5 bases). Per germline, CDR1 SGHRS and CDR2 YFSETQ. The CDR3 runs 15 residues. The ends were cut back, 0 bases at V and 9 bases at J, with 16 bases in the middle. The CDR3 loop is CASSLAVGGSGEQFF. For the CDR3, the DNA is TGCGCCAGCAGCTTGGCCGTAGGCGGGTCTGGTGAGCAGTTCTTC.

The chain carries TRBV5-1 and TRBJ1-1, with 7 bases matching TRBD1. The germline V gene has CDR1 SGHRS and CDR2 YFSETQ. V shed 1 base, J shed 2 bases, and the junction held 5 bases outside the gene matches. The CDR3 spans 15 residues. The CDR3 sequence is CASSLIRGNNTEAFF. In DNA form, the CDR3 reads TGCGCCAGCAGCTTGATCAGGGGGAACAACACTGAAGCTTTCTTT.

V and J are TRBV25-1 and TRBJ1-1, with unresolved D. In germline, CDR1 is MGHDK, CDR2 SYGVNS. V was clipped by 6 bases and J by 1 base, with 9 bases between them. The CDR3 contains 13 residues. The CDR3 sequence: CASSALSNTEAFF. CDR3 DNA: TGTGCCAGCAGCGCCCTGTCGAACACTGAAGCTTTCTTT.

This clonotype appeared a few times. This rearrangement joins TRBV12-3 or TRBV12-4 to TRBJ2-2, with D perhaps assigned TRBD1 or TRBD2 (6 bases each). The CDR3 loop spans 15 amino acids. Deletions cut 10 bases from V and 5 bases from J, with 20 bases between. The DNA for the CDR3 is TGTGCCATCCGAGGGGGGCCCCTAGGGACCGGGGAGCTGTTTTTT. Its protein product is CAIRGGPLGTGELFF.

V usage is TRBV7-9 and J usage is TRBJ2-3; 7 nucleotides agree with TRBD1. V trimming: 4 bases; J trimming: 4 bases; junction bases outside the gene matches: 11. Germline-derived CDR1 and CDR2 are SEHNR and FQNEAQ (reference sequence). CDR3 length: 16 residues. The CDR3 DNA follows: TGTGCCAGCAGCTCGGACAGGAAGGGGAGTGCAGATACGCAGTATTTT. It translates to CASSSDRKGSADTQYF. The full variable domain, with the rest looked up from reference TRBV7-9 and TRBJ2-3, is DTGVSQNPRHKITKRGQNVTFRCDPISEHNRLYWYRQTLGQGPEFLTYFQNEAQLEKSRLLSDRFSAERPKGSFSTLEIQRTEQGDSAMYLCASSSDRKGSADTQYFGPGTRLTVL.

This clonotype has only a few counts. The chain carries TRBV7-9 and TRBJ1-1; D not resolved. Germline CDR1 SEHNR, CDR2 FQNEAQ (reference sequence). The CDR3 spans 13 residues. V was cut by 1 base and J by 2 bases, with 5 bases left in between. CDR3 sequence reads: CASSLEFNTEAFF. In nucleotides, the CDR3 is TGTGCCAGCAGCTTAGAGTTCAACACTGAAGCTTTCTTT.

In this sample, this clonotype turned up a few times. The V gene is TRBV5-1, the J gene TRBJ2-2, with D perhaps matching TRBD2 (5 bases). There are 15 residues in the CDR3. Deletions cut 0 bases from V and 3 bases from J, with 9 bases between. Germline CDR1 reads SGHRS; CDR2 reads YFSETQ. The CDR3 sequence: CASSLVPGYTGELFF. Written as DNA, the CDR3 is TGCGCCAGCAGCTTGGTTCCGGGGTACACCGGGGAGCTGTTTTTT.

The chain combines TRBV6-2 or TRBV6-3 with TRBJ2-1, with 15 bases aligning to TRBD2. Germline V gives CDR1 MNHEY, CDR2 SVGEGT. V was pared by 2 bases and J by 4 bases, with 6 bases of the junction left unmatched. This CDR3 is built from 18 residues. In DNA form, the CDR3 reads TGTGCCAGCAGTTACCCAGGACTAGCGGGAGGGCCTTACAATGAGCAGTTCTTC. It is translated as CASSYPGLAGGPYNEQFF.

This clonotype was recorded a few times. The chain couples TRBV6-5 to TRBJ1-2, with 7 bases matching TRBD1. The CDR3 has 13 amino acids. V dropped 4 bases and J dropped 11; count of bases not matched to a gene: 10. CDR1 and CDR2 from the germline V gene are MNHEY and SVGAGI. The CDR3 region has the DNA TGTGCCAGCAGTTCCCCGAGGACAGGCTCTTACACCTTC. Residues: CASSSPRTGSYTF.

This clonotype has only a few counts. The rearrangement links TRBV9 to TRBJ2-7, with D maybe TRBD2 (5 bases). V was cut by 0 bases and J by 4 bases, with 14 bases left in between. The germline V gene encodes CDR1 SGDLS and CDR2 YYNGEE. The CDR3 has 15 residues. CDR3 sequence reads: CASSVDVAPGYEQYF. Written as DNA, the CDR3 is TGTGCCAGCAGCGTAGATGTAGCGCCGGGGTACGAGCAGTACTTC.

In its sample, this clonotype was seen a few times. This chain connects TRBV6-1 to TRBJ1-4, with 8 bases fitting TRBD1. V shed 7 bases, J shed 8 bases, and the junction held 6 bases outside the gene matches. Germline CDR1 MNHNS, CDR2 SASEGT. The CDR3 contains 13 residues. CDR3 region: CASTGGKGEKLFF. CDR3 coding DNA: TGTGCCAGCACAGGGGGCAAAGGGGAAAAACTGTTTTTT.

At least ten counts were recorded for this clonotype. The chain links TRBV11-2 to TRBJ2-3; TRBD2 matches at 9 bases. Germline V gene data show CDR1 as SGHAT and CDR2 as FQNNGV. The CDR3 loop spans 18 amino acids. The J segment lost 1 base and the V segment lost 1 base, leaving 9 bases of the junction unmatched. CDR3 residues: CASSLGLAAQRRTDTQYF. DNA of the CDR3: TGTGCCAGCAGCTTAGGACTAGCGGCTCAACGCCGCACAGATACGCAGTATTTT.

This clonotype has just a few counts. This rearrangement joins TRBV20-1 to TRBJ2-1; 8 bases align to TRBD2. The CDR3 spans 12 residues. Losses at the gene ends were 4 bases for V and 7 bases for J; bases not matched to a gene: 3. CDR1 and CDR2 from the germline V gene are DFQATT and SNEGSKA (reference sequence). The CDR3 DNA reads as TGCAGTGCTAACGGGGGGGGGAATGAGCAGTTCTTC. This translates into CSANGGGNEQFF.

The chain has TRBV11-2 and TRBJ1-4; possible D gene TRBD1, 6 bases. The CDR3 loop spans 15 amino acids. The germline V gene has CDR1 SGHAT and CDR2 FQNNGV. V dropped 0 bases and J dropped 4 bases, with 9 bases sitting between them. In DNA, the CDR3 is TGTGCCAGCAGCTTAGAGGGGGCGAGTAATGAAAAACTGTTTTTT. The encoded protein is CASSLEGASNEKLFF.

This clonotype was picked up a small number of times. V usage is TRBV28 and J usage is TRBJ2-7; possibly TRBD1 for D (5 bases). Trimming took 4 bases from V and 2 from J, leaving 12 bases between them. Germline V gene lookup returns CDR1 MDHEN and CDR2 SYDVKM. This CDR3 spans 14 amino acids. CDR3 amino acids: CASSSTREAYEQYF. CDR3 in DNA: TGTGCCAGCAGTTCCACCAGGGAAGCCTACGAGCAGTACTTC. The entire variable domain, with the rest obtained from reference TRBV28 and TRBJ2-7, is as follows: DVKVTQSSRYLVKRTGEKVFLECVQDMDHENMFWYRQDPGLGLRLIYFSYDVKMKEKGDIPEGYSVSREKKERFSLILESASTNQTSMYLCASSSTREAYEQYFGPGTRLTVT.

The V and J genes are TRBV20-1 and TRBJ2-7; D is undetermined. V was shortened by 3 bases and J by 2 bases, with 11 bases between the two germline ends. Per the germline V gene, CDR1 is DFQATT and CDR2 is SNEGSKA (reference sequence). The CDR3 sequence is 13 residues long. CDR3 in amino acids: CSASHGPAYEQYF. The CDR3 nucleotides are TGCAGTGCTAGCCACGGACCAGCCTACGAGCAGTACTTC.

This clonotype was observed a handful of times. The chain employs TRBV2 and TRBJ2-5, with 7 bases aligning to TRBD1. The CDR3 is 14 residues long. V shed 6 bases, J shed 1 base, and the junction held 5 bases outside the gene matches. Looked up from germline, CDR1 is SNHLY and CDR2 is FYNNEI. The CDR3 DNA is TGTGCCAGCAGGAAACGGGACAGCCAAGAGACCCAGTACTTC. Translating it yields CASRKRDSQETQYF. Full variable domain (missing parts from reference TRBV2 and TRBJ2-5): EPEVTQTPSHQVTQMGQEVILRCVPISNHLYFYWYRQILGQKVEFLVSFYNNEISEKSEIFDDQFSVERPDGSNFTLKIRSTKLEDSAMYFCASRKRDSQETQYFGPGTRLLVL.